The present T cell receptor (beta chain) was sequenced within a study of beta chain features in type 1 diabetes. The study's findings and limits: Type 1 diabetes patients had TCRB CDR3s that were shorter (moderately but significantly so) in all four CD4+ subsets. HLA effects on TCRB rearrangement stayed unresolved here.

This CDR3 is built from 14 residues. Germline V lookup: CDR1 SEHNR, CDR2 FQNEAQ (reference sequence). V lost 11 bases, J lost 3 bases, and 9 bases stayed unmatched. Reverse transcribing all isolated RNA meant expressed TCRB transcripts were sequenced. Here immunoSEQ multiplex PCR was the method, and the copy in TCRdb shows in-frame clones only, minus some. The sample has over 90,000 clones, roughly 28% seen once. Each sorted population was over 95% pure. This clone was picked up a small number of times. Its antigen is currently unknown. Sequencing was carried out using central memory CD4+ T cells from blood. This TCR was sampled from a young woman with type 1 diabetes. The chain links TRBV7-9 to TRBJ2-3, with 9 bases fitting TRBD2. CDR3: CALGSSGRTDTQYF. The CDR3 coding sequence is TGTGCCCTCGGTAGTAGCGGGAGAACAGATACGCAGTATTTT.